A selection of T cell receptor beta chains follows, all from one sample in a study of CD8+ T cells in alopecia areata. TCRdb keeps only in-frame clones here, not all; method: immunoSEQ multiplex PCR. The sample yields some 190,000 clones, approximately 50% seen once. Sequenced material: CD8+ T cells sorted from blood, taken at week 52, from a patient treated with tofacitinib. The receptors here all came from a human donor with alopecia areata. The conserved cysteine and the conserved F or W are not part of the CDR3 here. Only part of the rows carry a size: once, few, many, or a class if the clone is expanded.

abundance	v_gene	j_gene	CDR3aa
NA	TRBV7-9	TRBJ2-5	ASTAAAQGGQETQY
NA	TRBV6-1	TRBJ2-7	ASSVPQGVYEQY
NA	TRBV11-2	TRBJ2-3	ASSQWTGGTDTQY
once	TRBV5-6	TRBJ2-3	ASSLSDRGTDTQY
NA	TRBV7-9	TRBJ2-3	ASSSLSKRPDTQY
NA	TRBV27	TRBJ2-7	ASSLSGTLRIYEQY
NA	TRBV29-1	TRBJ1-4	SGSGPEGEKLF
NA	TRBV7-6	TRBJ2-7	ASSLDGGEQY
NA	TRBV25-1	TRBJ1-2	ASSVDLYGYT
NA	TRBV6-5	TRBJ2-3	ASRTLDTQY
few	TRBV13	TRBJ2-7	ASSPFGTGDSYEQY
few	TRBV15	TRBJ2-3	ATSRAGTEPGLAAFPTDTQY
NA	TRBV27	TRBJ1-1	ATRRGVEAF
few	TRBV29-1	TRBJ2-1	SASANEQF
few	TRBV6-4	TRBJ2-2	ASSEDSTGELF
NA	TRBV5-6	TRBJ1-5	ASSRWDQPQH
NA	TRBV7-2	TRBJ2-5	ASSLMPGAETQY
NA	TRBV9	TRBJ1-2	ASSPGTEGYT
NA	TRBV9	TRBJ2-7	ASSVGQGRDEQY
once	TRBV9	TRBJ2-5	ASSPASETQY
once	TRBV27	TRBJ1-2	ASRLDSLGYGYT
NA	TRBV7-9	TRBJ2-7	ASSLIGGTGGTYEQY
NA	TRBV5-6	TRBJ2-2	ASSVTTGAMNTGELF
once	TRBV5-6	TRBJ2-5	ATLGRHQETQY
NA	TRBV2	TRBJ2-5	ASSEDRETQY
NA	TRBV27	TRBJ1-5	ASSLLGQTGSSQPQH
NA	TRBV30	TRBJ1-1	AWSQGANTEAF
few	TRBV27	TRBJ1-1	ASSATGGLNTEAF
few	TRBV5-1	TRBJ2-7	ASSFGQNYEQY
few	TRBV27	TRBJ2-2	ASSRDFNTGELF
NA	TRBV4-3	TRBJ1-5	ASSQDWGRH
NA	TRBV30	TRBJ1-1	AWSSLNTEAF
once	TRBV7-2	TRBJ2-5	ASSFYGRGETQY
NA	TRBV9	TRBJ1-2	ASSVGRSYGYT
once	TRBV30	TRBJ2-1	AWRSLQLANEQF
few	TRBV29-1	TRBJ1-1	SVVDQPLLGTEAF
NA	TRBV5-6	TRBJ2-7	ASSTRAGFPSYEQY
few	TRBV29-1	TRBJ2-7	SVPGQGYEQY
few	TRBV4-3	TRBJ2-3	ASSQGGGTDTQY
NA	TRBV4-3	TRBJ2-7	ASSQGHRGGYEQY
NA	TRBV5-6	TRBJ1-2	ASSGTPGRNYGYT
NA	TRBV13	TRBJ2-1	ASSHAGNEQF